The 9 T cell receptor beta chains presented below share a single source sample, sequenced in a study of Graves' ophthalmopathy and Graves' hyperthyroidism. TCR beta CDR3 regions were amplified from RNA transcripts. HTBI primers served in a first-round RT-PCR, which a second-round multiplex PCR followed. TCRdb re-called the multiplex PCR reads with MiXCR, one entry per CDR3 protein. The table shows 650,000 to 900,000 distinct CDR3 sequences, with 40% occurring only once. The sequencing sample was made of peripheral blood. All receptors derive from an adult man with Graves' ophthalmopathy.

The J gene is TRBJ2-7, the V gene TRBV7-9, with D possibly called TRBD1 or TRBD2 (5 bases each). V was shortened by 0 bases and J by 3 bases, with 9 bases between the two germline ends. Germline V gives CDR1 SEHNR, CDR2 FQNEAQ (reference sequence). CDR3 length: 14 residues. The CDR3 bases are TGTGCCAGCAGCTTAGCGCTGAGGGGCTACGAGCAGTACTTC. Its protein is CASSLALRGYEQYF.

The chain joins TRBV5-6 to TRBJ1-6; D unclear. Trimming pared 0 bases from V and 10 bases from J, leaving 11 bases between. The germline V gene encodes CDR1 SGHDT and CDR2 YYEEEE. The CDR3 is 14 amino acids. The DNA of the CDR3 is TGTGCCAGCAGCTTGGGGCAAGCCGCGTCACCCCTCCACTTT. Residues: CASSLGQAASPLHF.

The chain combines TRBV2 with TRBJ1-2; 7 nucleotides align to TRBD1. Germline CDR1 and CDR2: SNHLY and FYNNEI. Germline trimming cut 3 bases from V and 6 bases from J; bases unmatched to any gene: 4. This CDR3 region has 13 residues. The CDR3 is CASSDRTGNGYTF. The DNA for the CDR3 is TGTGCCAGCAGTGATAGGACAGGCAATGGCTACACCTTC.

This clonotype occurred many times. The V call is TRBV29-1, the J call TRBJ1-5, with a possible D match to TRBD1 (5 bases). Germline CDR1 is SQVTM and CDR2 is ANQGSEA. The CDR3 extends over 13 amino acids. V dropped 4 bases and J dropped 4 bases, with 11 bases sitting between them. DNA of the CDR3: TGCAGCGTTGTTACCAGGGAGAATCAGCCCCAGCATTTT. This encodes CSVVTRENQPQHF.

CDR3 sequence (DNA): TGTGCCACCAGCAGAGGGACTAGCGGGAGGTACGAGCAGTACTTC. Translation: CATSRGTSGRYEQYF. The genes are TRBV15 and TRBJ2-7; 14 bases match TRBD2. The CDR3 runs to 15 residues. Germline V CDR1 and CDR2: LNHNV, YYDKDF (reference sequence). After removal of 1 base from V and 4 bases from J, the junction contained 0 bases not matched to a gene. The complete variable domain, with remaining parts taken from reference TRBV15 and TRBJ2-7, reads DAMVIQNPRYQVTQFGKPVTLSCSQTLNHNVMYWYQQKSSQAPKLLFHYYDKDFNNEADTPDNFQSRRPNTSFCFLDIRSPGLGDTAMYLCATSRGTSGRYEQYFGPGTRLTVT.

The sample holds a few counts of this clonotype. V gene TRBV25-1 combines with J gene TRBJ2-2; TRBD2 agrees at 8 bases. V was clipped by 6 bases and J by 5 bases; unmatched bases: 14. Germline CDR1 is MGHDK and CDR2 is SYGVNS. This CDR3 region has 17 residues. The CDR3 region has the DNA TGTGCCAGCAGCCAAACGACTAGCGTCACGTCGACCGGGGAGCTGTTTTTT. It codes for CASSQTTSVTSTGELFF.

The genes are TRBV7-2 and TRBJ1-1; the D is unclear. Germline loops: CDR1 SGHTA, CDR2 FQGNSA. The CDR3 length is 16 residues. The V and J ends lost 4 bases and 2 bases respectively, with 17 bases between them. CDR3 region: CASSSQAVRINTEAFF. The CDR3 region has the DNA TGTGCCAGCAGCTCCCAGGCGGTCAGAATCAACACTGAAGCTTTCTTT.

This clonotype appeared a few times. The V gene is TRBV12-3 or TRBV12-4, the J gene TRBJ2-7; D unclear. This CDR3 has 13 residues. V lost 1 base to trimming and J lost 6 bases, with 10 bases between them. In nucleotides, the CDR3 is TGTGCCAGCAGTTTAGTATACCGGTTCGAGCAGTACTTC. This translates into CASSLVYRFEQYF.

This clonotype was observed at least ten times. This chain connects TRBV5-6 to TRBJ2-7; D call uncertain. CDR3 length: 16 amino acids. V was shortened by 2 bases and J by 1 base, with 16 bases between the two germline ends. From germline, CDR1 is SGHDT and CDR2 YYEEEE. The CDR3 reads CASSFFSGGRSYEQYF. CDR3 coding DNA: TGTGCCAGCAGCTTTTTTTCCGGCGGCAGATCCTACGAGCAGTACTTC.